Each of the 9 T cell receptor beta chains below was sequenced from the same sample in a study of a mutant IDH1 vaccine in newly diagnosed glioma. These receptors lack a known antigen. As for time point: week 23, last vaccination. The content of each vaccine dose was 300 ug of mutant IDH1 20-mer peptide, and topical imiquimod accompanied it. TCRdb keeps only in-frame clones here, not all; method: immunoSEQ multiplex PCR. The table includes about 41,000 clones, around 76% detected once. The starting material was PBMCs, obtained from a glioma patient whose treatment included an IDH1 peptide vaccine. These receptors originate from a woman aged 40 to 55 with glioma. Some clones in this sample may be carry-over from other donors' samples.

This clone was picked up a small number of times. Here the CDR3 DNA reads TGTGCCAGCAGACGGGACAGGGACGAAAAACTGTTTTTT. Residues: CASRRDRDEKLFF. The rearrangement uses TRBV2 and TRBJ1-4, with 9 bases aligning to TRBD1. Losses at the gene ends were 6 bases for V and 8 bases for J; bases not matched to a gene: 4. Per the germline V gene, CDR1 is SNHLY and CDR2 is FYNNEI. The CDR3 runs 13 residues.

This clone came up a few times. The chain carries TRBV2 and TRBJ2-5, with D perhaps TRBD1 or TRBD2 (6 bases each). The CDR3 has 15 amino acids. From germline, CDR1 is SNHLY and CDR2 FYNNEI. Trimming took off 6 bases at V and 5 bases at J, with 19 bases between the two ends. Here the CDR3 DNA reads TGTGCCAGCAGCGTAACAGGGAGGAGCGGGGAGACCCAGTACTTC. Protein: CASSVTGRSGETQYF.

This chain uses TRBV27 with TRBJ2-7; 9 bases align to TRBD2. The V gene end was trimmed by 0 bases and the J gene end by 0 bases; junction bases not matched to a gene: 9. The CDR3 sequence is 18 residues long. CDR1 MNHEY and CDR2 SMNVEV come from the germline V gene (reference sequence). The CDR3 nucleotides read TGTGCCAGCAGTTTATCGTTTGCGGGAGGGACGGGCTCCTACGAGCAGTACTTC. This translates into CASSLSFAGGTGSYEQYF.

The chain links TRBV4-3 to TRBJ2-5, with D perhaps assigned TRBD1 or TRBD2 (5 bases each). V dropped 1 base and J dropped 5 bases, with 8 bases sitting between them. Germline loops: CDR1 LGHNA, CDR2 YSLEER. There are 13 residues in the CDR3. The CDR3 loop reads CASSQAEGETQYF. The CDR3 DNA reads TGCGCCAGCAGCCAAGCTGAGGGGGAGACCCAGTACTTC.

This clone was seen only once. In nucleotides, the CDR3 is TGCGCCAGCAGCTTGGGGGGGGCCCCTGAGCAGTTCTTC. Translation: CASSLGGAPEQFF. This chain uses TRBV5-1 with TRBJ2-1, with D perhaps given as TRBD1 or TRBD2 (6 bases each). The V gene's germline CDR1 is SGHRS and CDR2 YFSETQ. This CDR3 has 13 residues. V lost 0 bases and J 9 bases, leaving 10 bases between the germline ends.

Here the CDR3 DNA reads TGTGCCAGCAGTCCCTCCGACTGGGGTACGCAGTATTTT. The encoded protein is CASSPSDWGTQYF. V usage is TRBV6-6 and J usage is TRBJ2-3; D remains unclear. Germline V CDR1 and CDR2: MNHNY, SVGAGI (reference sequence). Trimming removed 5 bases from V and 8 bases from J, with 14 bases in between. The CDR3 is 13 amino acids.

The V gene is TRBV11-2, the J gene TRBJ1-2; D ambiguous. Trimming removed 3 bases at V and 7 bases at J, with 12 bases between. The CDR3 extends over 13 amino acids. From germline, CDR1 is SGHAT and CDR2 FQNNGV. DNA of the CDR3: TGTGCCAGCAGCTTTAATAGGGAGGCTGGCTACACCTTC. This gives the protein CASSFNREAGYTF.

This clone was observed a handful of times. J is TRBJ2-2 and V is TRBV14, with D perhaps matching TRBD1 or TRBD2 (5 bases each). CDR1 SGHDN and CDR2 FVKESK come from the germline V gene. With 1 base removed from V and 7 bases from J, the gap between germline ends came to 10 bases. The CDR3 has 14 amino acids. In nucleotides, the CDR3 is TGTGCCAGCAGCCAAGGGGGGACGGTCGGGGAGCTGTTTTTT. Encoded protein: CASSQGGTVGELFF.

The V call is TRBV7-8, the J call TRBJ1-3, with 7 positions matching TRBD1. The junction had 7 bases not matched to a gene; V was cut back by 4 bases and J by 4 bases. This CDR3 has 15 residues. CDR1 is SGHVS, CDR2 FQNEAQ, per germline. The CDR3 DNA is TGTGCCAGCAGCTCGCCAAAGACAGGGGGAAACACCATATATTTT. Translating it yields CASSSPKTGGNTIYF.